This T cell receptor beta chain comes out of a study of vaccination effects on CD4 cells after COVID-19. Whole-study context: Post-vaccine specimens were collected at a median of 72 days following the second dose.

Generated by immunoSEQ multiplex PCR, the TCRdb table keeps only in-frame clones and is missing some. The table shows tens of thousands of clones, with over 70% occurring only once. Looked up from germline, CDR1 is MNHEY and CDR2 is SVGAGI. V shed 6 bases and J shed 1 base, with 9 bases lying between them. This CDR3 comprises 14 residues. Of note for this clone: Antigen: not known.

ViraFEST expansion of antigen-specific CD4+ T cells with viral peptide pools preceded sequencing. It was after 10 days of culture that CD4+ T cells were isolated. All study participants received two doses of BNT162b2 or mRNA-1273 vaccine. The source is a human donor who received a COVID-19 vaccine. The sample consisted of CD4+ T cells from PBMCs cultured with HCoV-229E spike peptides, taken after COVID-19 vaccination. The chain couples TRBV6-5 to TRBJ1-4; D remains unclear. The CDR3 nucleotides read TGTGCCAGCAGAGTCGTACTAACTAATGAAAAACTGTTTTTT. Its translation is CASRVVLTNEKLFF.